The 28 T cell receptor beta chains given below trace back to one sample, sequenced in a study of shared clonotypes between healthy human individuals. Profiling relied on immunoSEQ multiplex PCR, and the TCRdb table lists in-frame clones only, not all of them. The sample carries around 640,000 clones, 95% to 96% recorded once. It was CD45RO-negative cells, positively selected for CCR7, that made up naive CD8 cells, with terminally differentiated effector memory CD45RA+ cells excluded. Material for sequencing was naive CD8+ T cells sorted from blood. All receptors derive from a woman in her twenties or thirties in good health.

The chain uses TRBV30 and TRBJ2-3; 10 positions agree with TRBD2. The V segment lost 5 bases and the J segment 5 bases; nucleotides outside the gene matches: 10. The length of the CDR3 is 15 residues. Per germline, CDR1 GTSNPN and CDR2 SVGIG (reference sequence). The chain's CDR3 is CAWGPSGSLVDTQYF. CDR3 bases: TGTGCCTGGGGCCCTAGCGGGAGTCTTGTAGATACGCAGTATTTT. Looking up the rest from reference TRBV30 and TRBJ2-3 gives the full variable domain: SQTIHQWPATLVQPVGSPLSLECTVEGTSNPNLYWYRQAAGRGLQLLFYSVGIGQISSEVPQNLSASRPQDRQFILSSKKLLLSDSGFYLCAWGPSGSLVDTQYFGPGTRLTVL.

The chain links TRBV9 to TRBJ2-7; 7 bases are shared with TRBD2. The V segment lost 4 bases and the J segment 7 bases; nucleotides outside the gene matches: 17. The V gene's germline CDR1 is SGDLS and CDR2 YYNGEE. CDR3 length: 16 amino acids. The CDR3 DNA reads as TGTGCCAGCAGCCGCAGCGGGCGGGAGTGGGGTGGGGAGCAGTACTTC. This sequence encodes CASSRSGREWGGEQYF. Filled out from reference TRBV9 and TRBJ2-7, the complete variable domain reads DSGVTQTPKHLITATGQRVTLRCSPRSGDLSVYWYQQSLDQGLQFLIQYYNGEERAKGNILERFSAQQFPDLHSELNLSSLELGDSALYFCASSRSGREWGGEQYFGPGTRLTVT.

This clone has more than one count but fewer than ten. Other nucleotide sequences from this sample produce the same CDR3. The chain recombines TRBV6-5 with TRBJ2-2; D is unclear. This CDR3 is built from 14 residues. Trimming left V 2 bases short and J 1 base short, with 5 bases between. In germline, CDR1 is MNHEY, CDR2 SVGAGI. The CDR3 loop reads CASSYGLNTGELFF. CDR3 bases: TGTGCCAGCAGTTACGGATTGAACACCGGGGAGCTGTTTTTT.

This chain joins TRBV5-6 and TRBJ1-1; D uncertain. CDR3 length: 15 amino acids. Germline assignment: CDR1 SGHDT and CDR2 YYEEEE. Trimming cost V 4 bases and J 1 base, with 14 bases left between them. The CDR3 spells CASSLDQERNTEAFF. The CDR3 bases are TGTGCCAGCAGCCTGGACCAAGAGAGGAACACTGAAGCTTTCTTT.

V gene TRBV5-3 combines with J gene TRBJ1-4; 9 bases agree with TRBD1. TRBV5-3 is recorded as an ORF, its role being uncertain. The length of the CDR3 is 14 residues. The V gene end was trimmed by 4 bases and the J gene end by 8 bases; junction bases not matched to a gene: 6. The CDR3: CARSGTGRGEKLFF. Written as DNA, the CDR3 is TGTGCCAGAAGCGGGACAGGGAGGGGAGAAAAACTGTTTTTT.

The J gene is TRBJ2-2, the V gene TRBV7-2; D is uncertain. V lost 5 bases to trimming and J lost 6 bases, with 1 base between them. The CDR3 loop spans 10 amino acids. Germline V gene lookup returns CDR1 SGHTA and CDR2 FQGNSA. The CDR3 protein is CASSAGELFF. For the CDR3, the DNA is TGTGCCAGCAGCGCCGGGGAGCTGTTTTTT.

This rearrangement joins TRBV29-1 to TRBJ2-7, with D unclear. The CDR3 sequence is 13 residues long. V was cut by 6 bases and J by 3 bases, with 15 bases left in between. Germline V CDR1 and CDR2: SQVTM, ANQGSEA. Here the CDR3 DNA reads TGCAGCGTCCGAACACAGAGTGACTACGAGCAGTACTTC. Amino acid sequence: CSVRTQSDYEQYF.

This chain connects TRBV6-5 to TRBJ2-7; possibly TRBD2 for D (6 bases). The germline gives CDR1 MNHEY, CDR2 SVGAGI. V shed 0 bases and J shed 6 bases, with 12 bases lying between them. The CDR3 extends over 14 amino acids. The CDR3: CASSYSGLGGEQYF. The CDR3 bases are TGTGCCAGCAGTTACTCGGGGCTCGGGGGCGAGCAGTACTTC.

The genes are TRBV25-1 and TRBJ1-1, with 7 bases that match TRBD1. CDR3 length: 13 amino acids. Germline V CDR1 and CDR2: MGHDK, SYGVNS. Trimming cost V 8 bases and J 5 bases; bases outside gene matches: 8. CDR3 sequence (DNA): TGTGCCAGCGCCGAGGGGGCGGGGACTGAAGCTTTCTTT. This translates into CASAEGAGTEAFF. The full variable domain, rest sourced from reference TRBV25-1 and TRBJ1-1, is EADIYQTPRYLVIGTGKKITLECSQTMGHDKMYWYQQDPGMELHLIHYSYGVNSTEKGDLSSESTVSRIRTEHFPLTLESARPSHTSQYLCASAEGAGTEAFFGQGTRLTVV.

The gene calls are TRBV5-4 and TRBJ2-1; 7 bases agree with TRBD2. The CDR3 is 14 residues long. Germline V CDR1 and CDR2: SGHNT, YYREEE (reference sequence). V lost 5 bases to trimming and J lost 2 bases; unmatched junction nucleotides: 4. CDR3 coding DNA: TGTGCCAGCAGTCTAGCGGAGCCCTACAATGAGCAGTTCTTC. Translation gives CASSLAEPYNEQFF.

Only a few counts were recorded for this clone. CDR3 protein: CASRTENTEAFF. DNA of the CDR3: TGTGCCAGCAGGACGGAAAACACTGAAGCTTTCTTT. The chain recombines TRBV25-1 with TRBJ1-1; the D is unclear. Germline V CDR1 and CDR2: MGHDK, SYGVNS. CDR3 length: 12 residues. The V end lost 6 bases, the J end lost 2 bases, and 7 bases lay between the germline ends.

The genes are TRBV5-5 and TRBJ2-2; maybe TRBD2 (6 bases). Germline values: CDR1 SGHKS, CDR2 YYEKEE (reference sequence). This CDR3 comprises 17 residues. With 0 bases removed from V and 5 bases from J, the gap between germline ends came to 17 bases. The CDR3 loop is CASSLEDGGIGTGELFF. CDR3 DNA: TGTGCCAGCAGCTTGGAAGATGGCGGGATAGGAACCGGGGAGCTGTTTTTT. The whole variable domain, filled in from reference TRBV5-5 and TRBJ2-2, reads DAGVTQSPTHLIKTRGQQVTLRCSPISGHKSVSWYQQVLGQGPQFIFQYYEKEERGRGNFPDRFSARQFPNYSSELNVNALLLGDSALYLCASSLEDGGIGTGELFFGEGSRLTVL.

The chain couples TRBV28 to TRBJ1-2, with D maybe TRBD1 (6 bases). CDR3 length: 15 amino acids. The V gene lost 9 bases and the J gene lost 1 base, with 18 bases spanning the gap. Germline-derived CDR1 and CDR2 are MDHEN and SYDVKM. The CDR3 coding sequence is TGTGCCAGAGGGACACCAGCCATGAATAACTATGGCTACACCTTC. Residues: CARGTPAMNNYGYTF.

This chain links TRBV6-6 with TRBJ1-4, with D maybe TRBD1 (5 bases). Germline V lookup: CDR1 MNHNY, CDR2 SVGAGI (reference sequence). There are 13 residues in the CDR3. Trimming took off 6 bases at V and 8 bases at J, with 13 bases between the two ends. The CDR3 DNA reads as TGTGCCAGCAGCCCCCGGGGGGAAGAAAAACTGTTTTTT. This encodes CASSPRGEEKLFF.

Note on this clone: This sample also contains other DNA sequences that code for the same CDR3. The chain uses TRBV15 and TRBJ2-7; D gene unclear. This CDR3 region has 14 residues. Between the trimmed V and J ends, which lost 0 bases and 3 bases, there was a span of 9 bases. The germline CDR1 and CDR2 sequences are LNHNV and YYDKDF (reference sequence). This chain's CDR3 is CATSRDLGSYEQYF. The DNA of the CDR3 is TGTGCCACCAGCAGAGATCTGGGCAGCTACGAGCAGTACTTC.

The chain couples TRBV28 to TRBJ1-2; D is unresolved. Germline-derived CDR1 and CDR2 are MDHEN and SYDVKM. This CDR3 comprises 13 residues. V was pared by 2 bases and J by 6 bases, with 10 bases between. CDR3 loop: CASSLARTHGYTF. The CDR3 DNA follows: TGTGCCAGCAGTTTAGCCAGGACCCATGGCTACACCTTC.

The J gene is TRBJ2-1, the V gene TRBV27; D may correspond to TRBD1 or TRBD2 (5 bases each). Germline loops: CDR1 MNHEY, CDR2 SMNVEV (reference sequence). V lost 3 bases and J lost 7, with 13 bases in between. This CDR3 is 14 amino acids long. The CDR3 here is CASSLRGVVNEQFF. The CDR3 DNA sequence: TGTGCCAGCAGTTTGAGGGGAGTCGTGAATGAGCAGTTCTTC.

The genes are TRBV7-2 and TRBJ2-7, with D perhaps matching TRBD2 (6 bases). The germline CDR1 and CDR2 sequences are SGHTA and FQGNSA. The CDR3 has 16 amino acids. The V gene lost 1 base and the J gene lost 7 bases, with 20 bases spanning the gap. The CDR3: CASSLGSAGQPREQYF. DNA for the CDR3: TGTGCCAGCAGCTTAGGGTCTGCGGGGCAACCCAGAGAGCAGTACTTC.

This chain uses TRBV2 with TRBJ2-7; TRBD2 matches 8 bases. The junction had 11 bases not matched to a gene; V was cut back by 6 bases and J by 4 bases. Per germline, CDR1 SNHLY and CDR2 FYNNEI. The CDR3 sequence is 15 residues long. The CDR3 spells CASREMAGGPYEQYF. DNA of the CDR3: TGTGCCAGCAGAGAGATGGCGGGAGGCCCTTACGAGCAGTACTTC.

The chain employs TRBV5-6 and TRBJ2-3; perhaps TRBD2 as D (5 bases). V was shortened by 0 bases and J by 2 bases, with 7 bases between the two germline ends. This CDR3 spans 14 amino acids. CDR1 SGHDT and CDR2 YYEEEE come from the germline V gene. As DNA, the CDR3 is TGTGCCAGCAGCTTGGCCGGGGACACAGATACGCAGTATTTT. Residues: CASSLAGDTDTQYF. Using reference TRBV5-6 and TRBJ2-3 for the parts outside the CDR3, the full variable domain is DAGVTQSPTHLIKTRGQQVTLRCSPKSGHDTVSWYQQALGQGPQFIFQYYEEEERQRGNFPDRFSGHQFPNYSSELNVNALLLGDSALYLCASSLAGDTDTQYFGPGTRLTVL.

In nucleotides, the CDR3 is TGTGCCAGCAGTGCCTCGGATGGGACACTCTCCTACGAGCAGTACTTC. Translated, it gives CASSASDGTLSYEQYF. The J gene is TRBJ2-7, the V gene TRBV27, with D perhaps matching TRBD1 (6 bases). V was trimmed by 5 bases and J by 0 bases, leaving 17 bases between them. CDR3 length: 16 amino acids. CDR1 is MNHEY and CDR2 is SMNVEV in the germline V gene (reference sequence).

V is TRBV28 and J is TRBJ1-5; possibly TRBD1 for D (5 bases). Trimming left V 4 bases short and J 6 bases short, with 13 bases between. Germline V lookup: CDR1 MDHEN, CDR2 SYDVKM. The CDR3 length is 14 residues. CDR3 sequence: CASSWGGSGQPQHF. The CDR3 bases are TGTGCCAGCAGTTGGGGGGGGTCCGGTCAGCCCCAGCATTTT.

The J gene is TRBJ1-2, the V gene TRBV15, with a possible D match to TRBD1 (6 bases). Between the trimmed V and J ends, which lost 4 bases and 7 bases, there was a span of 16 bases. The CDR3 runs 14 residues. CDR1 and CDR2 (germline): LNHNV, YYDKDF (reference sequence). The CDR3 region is CATSTGAEGFGYTF. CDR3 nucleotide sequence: TGTGCCACCAGCACAGGGGCAGAGGGCTTTGGCTACACCTTC. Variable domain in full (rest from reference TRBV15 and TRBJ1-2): DAMVIQNPRYQVTQFGKPVTLSCSQTLNHNVMYWYQQKSSQAPKLLFHYYDKDFNNEADTPDNFQSRRPNTSFCFLDIRSPGLGDTAMYLCATSTGAEGFGYTFGSGTRLTVV.

The CDR3 region has the DNA TGTGCCAGCAGCTTAGCCCACTGGATCCCCACGGTTGTGACCCAGTACTTC. It translates to CASSLAHWIPTVVTQYF. The chain employs TRBV7-2 and TRBJ2-5; D remains ambiguous. The V and J ends lost 0 bases and 7 bases respectively, with 21 bases between them. The germline CDR1 and CDR2 sequences are SGHTA and FQGNSA. CDR3 size: 17 residues.

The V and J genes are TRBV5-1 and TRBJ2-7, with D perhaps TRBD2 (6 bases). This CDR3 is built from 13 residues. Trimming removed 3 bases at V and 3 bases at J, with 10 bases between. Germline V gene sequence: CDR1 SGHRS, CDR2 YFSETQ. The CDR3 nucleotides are TGCGCCAGCAGCTCGGGAGCAGGCTACGAGCAGTACTTC. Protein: CASSSGAGYEQYF.

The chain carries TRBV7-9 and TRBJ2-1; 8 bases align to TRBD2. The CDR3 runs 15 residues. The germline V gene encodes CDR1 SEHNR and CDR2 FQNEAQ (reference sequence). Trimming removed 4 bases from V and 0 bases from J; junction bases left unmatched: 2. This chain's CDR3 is CASSYREGSYNEQFF. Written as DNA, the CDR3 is TGTGCCAGCAGCTACCGGGAGGGCTCCTACAATGAGCAGTTCTTC. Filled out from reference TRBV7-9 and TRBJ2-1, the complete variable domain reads DTGVSQNPRHKITKRGQNVTFRCDPISEHNRLYWYRQTLGQGPEFLTYFQNEAQLEKSRLLSDRFSAERPKGSFSTLEIQRTEQGDSAMYLCASSYREGSYNEQFFGPGTRLTVL.

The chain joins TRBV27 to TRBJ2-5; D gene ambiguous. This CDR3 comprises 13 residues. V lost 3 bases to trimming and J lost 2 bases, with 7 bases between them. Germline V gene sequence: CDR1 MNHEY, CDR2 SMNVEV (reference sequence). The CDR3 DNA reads TGTGCCAGCAGTTTCCTAGAGCAAGAGACCCAGTACTTC. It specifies CASSFLEQETQYF.

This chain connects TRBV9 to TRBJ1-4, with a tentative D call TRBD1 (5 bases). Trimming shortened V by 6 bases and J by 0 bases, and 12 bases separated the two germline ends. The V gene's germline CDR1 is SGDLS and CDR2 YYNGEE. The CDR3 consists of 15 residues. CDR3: CASTGGGATNEKLFF. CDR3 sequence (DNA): TGTGCCAGCACGGGCGGGGGGGCAACTAATGAAAAACTGTTTTTT.